What follows are 14 T cell receptor beta chains derived from one specimen sequenced in a study of T cells in localized non-small cell lung cancer. The method was immunoSEQ multiplex PCR; TCRdb's version includes in-frame clones alone and lacks a portion of them. The profile covers about 2,700 clones, with 22% appearing a single time and more than 15% taken by the ten largest. Sequencing used lung tumor tissue, obtained before any cancer treatment. The receptor set was obtained from a woman aged 40-69 years with stage I lung adenocarcinoma.

This clone has only a few counts. The J gene is TRBJ1-1, the V gene TRBV11-3; a weak D match, TRBD1 (5 bases). CDR3 length equals 14 residues. V dropped 1 base and J dropped 1 base, with 7 bases sitting between them. CDR1 SGHNT and CDR2 YENEEA come from the germline V gene. CDR3 DNA: TGTGCCAGCAGCTTAGTAAGGGGGAACACTGAAGCTTTCTTT. This codes for CASSLVRGNTEAFF.

Details on this clone: Other DNA sequences in the same sample also yield this CDR3. This sequence joins TRBV19 and TRBJ2-1; D is unclear. Per germline, CDR1 LNHDA and CDR2 SQIVND (reference sequence). The CDR3 has 11 residues. The V gene lost 1 base and the J gene lost 10 bases, with 5 bases spanning the gap. CDR3 DNA: TGTGCCAGTAGTATAGCACGAGAGCAGTTCTTC. Protein product: CASSIAREQFF. Variable domain in full (rest from reference TRBV19 and TRBJ2-1): DGGITQSPKYLFRKEGQNVTLSCEQNLNHDAMYWYRQDPGQGLRLIYYSQIVNDFQKGDIAEGYSVSREKKESFPLTVTSAQKNPTAFYLCASSIAREQFFGPGTRLTVL.

The chain has TRBV19 and TRBJ2-4; D is undetermined. The length of the CDR3 is 15 residues. Germline V gives CDR1 LNHDA, CDR2 SQIVND (reference sequence). Between the trimmed V and J ends, which lost 3 bases and 0 bases, there was a span of 9 bases. The CDR3 DNA reads as TGTGCCAGTAGTATTCCCTTACTAGCCAAAAACATTCAGTACTTC. Encoded protein: CASSIPLLAKNIQYF.

This clone is medium-sized by share. The chain links TRBV6-8 to TRBJ2-7, with 8 positions matching TRBD1. Germline CDR1 is MNHGY and CDR2 is SAAAGT. Trimming at V came to 6 bases and at J to 6 bases, leaving 7 bases not matched to a gene. The CDR3 extends over 13 amino acids. In DNA, the CDR3 is TGTGCCAGCAGAAGGGACAGGCAGGGCGAGCAGTACTTC. Its translation is CASRRDRQGEQYF.

This clone was seen a handful of times. The rearrangement links TRBV9 to TRBJ1-6; tentative D call: TRBD1 (5 bases). Between the trimmed V and J ends, which lost 4 bases and 7 bases, there was a span of 6 bases. The CDR3 sequence is 12 residues long. Per the germline V gene, CDR1 is SGDLS and CDR2 is YYNGEE. CDR3 residues: CASSQGNSPLHF. The CDR3 nucleotides are TGTGCCAGCAGCCAGGGAAATTCACCCCTCCACTTT.

This chain uses TRBV19 with TRBJ1-1; D unclear. This CDR3 is built from 11 residues. The ends were cut back, 7 bases at V and 9 bases at J, with 12 bases in the middle. CDR1 LNHDA and CDR2 SQIVND come from the germline V gene (reference sequence). In nucleotides, the CDR3 is TGTGCCAGTACCATTCGAGGTCAAGCTTTCTTT. Protein sequence: CASTIRGQAFF.

This clone was detected a few times. The chain is built from TRBV7-2 and TRBJ1-5; 9 nucleotides match TRBD1. The CDR3 covers 16 residues. Germline V lookup: CDR1 SGHTA, CDR2 FQGNSA. J gave up 4 bases and V 3 bases, and 7 bases lay outside the gene matches. Here the CDR3 DNA reads TGTGCCAGCAGCTTTTCAACAGGGGGCGGGAATCAGCCCCAGCATTTT. Amino acids: CASSFSTGGGNQPQHF.

By share of the sample, this clone is large (0.1 to 1%). The chain employs TRBV19 and TRBJ1-3, with 10 bases fitting TRBD1. The CDR3 is made up of 14 amino acids. The germline CDR1 and CDR2 sequences are LNHDA and SQIVND (reference sequence). Losses at the gene ends were 9 bases for V and 10 bases for J; bases not matched to a gene: 12. The CDR3 sequence: CASIPGTGDGTIYF. The CDR3 region has the DNA TGTGCCAGCATCCCCGGGACAGGGGATGGGACCATATATTTT.

The chain uses TRBV19 and TRBJ1-1; 7 nucleotides line up with TRBD1. Germline V gives CDR1 LNHDA, CDR2 SQIVND (reference sequence). Trimming took 5 bases from V and 5 from J; bases not matched to a gene: 14. The CDR3 is 16 residues long. CDR3: CASSAEPGQRRTEAFF. DNA for the CDR3: TGTGCCAGTAGTGCCGAACCGGGACAGCGGCGGACTGAAGCTTTCTTT.

A few counts support this clone. The chain carries TRBV9 and TRBJ1-6, with unresolved D. Germline V gives CDR1 SGDLS, CDR2 YYNGEE. Deletions cut 5 bases from V and 13 bases from J, with 22 bases between. This CDR3 has 15 amino acids. The CDR3 DNA reads as TGTGCCAGCAGTTTTTTTACAGAGCTTAATATTCCCCTCCACTTT. Translated, it gives CASSFFTELNIPLHF.

The chain employs TRBV7-5 and TRBJ1-4; the table gives TRBD1 as D, unverified against the DNA. TRBV7-5 is a listed pseudogene. This CDR3 is 19 amino acids long. CDR3 coding DNA: TGTGTCAGAAGCTTAGTTAATACAGGGGGCGCGTTGACTAATGAAAAACTGTTTTTT. As protein: CVRSLVNTGGALTNEKLFF.

In its sample, this clone is large. This chain connects TRBV11-3 to TRBJ1-1; TRBD1 aligns across 8 bases. Trimming cost V 4 bases and J 4 bases; bases outside gene matches: 8. The CDR3 runs 15 residues. The V gene's germline CDR1 is SGHNT and CDR2 YENEEA. The CDR3 reads CASSSQGGVATEAFF. CDR3 DNA: TGTGCCAGCAGCTCACAGGGGGGAGTAGCCACTGAAGCTTTCTTT.

This clone showed up just a few times. This chain links TRBV11-3 with TRBJ2-1; 9 bases are a match to TRBD2. The CDR3 totals 16 residues. The germline V gene has CDR1 SGHNT and CDR2 YENEEA. With V trimmed by 5 bases and J by 2 bases, 7 bases remained unmatched. This chain's CDR3 is CASSVPSGATYNEQFF. The CDR3 DNA follows: TGTGCCAGCAGCGTACCTAGCGGGGCTACCTACAATGAGCAGTTCTTC. Supplemented by reference TRBV11-3 and TRBJ2-1, the full variable domain reads EAGVVQSPRYKIIEKKQPVAFWCNPISGHNTLYWYLQNLGQGPELLIRYENEEAVDDSQLPKDRFSAERLKGVDSTLKIQPAELGDSAVYLCASSVPSGATYNEQFFGPGTRLTVL.

This clone is medium-sized (0.01 to 0.1%) within its sample. V gene TRBV11-3 combines with J gene TRBJ1-6; perhaps TRBD1 as D (6 bases). Germline loops: CDR1 SGHNT, CDR2 YENEEA. The CDR3 sequence is 18 residues long. Trimming removed 3 bases at V and 7 bases at J, with 22 bases between. The CDR3 loop is CASSLPYRDKQENSPLHF. DNA of the CDR3: TGTGCCAGCAGCTTGCCCTATAGGGACAAGCAAGAGAATTCACCCCTCCACTTT.